This T cell receptor beta chain was profiled in a study of cytomegalovirus exposure and HLA in healthy donors. Across the study: An early data release held tens of millions of unique TCRs from HLA-typed donors. Points from the study as a whole: Prior analysis indicated that the majority of TCR beta V segments exhibited productivity approximately 90% or approximately 30% of the time. The likely explanation for a cluster of highly shared sequence variants was sequencing artifact. V- and J-gene trimming of TCR beta was linked (in a later analysis) to a missense DCLRE1C variant.

As regards this clone: Its specificity is not known.

Researchers ran the PCR with 60 Vbeta and 13 Jbeta primers. Sequencing was performed with immunoSEQ multiplex PCR; in TCRdb, only in-frame clones are kept and a portion is missing. The sample data list 200,000 to 250,000 clones. This receptor was taken from a woman between 25 and 40 years old in good health and CMV-seropositive. Sequenced sample: PBMCs.

CDR3 in amino acids: CASSEYGRGYGYTF. The CDR3 DNA follows: TGTGCCAGCAGTGAATATGGGAGAGGGTATGGCTACACCTTC. The V call is TRBV25-1, the J call TRBJ1-2; D not resolved. The CDR3 has 14 amino acids. V was shortened by 0 bases and J by 5 bases, with 10 bases between the two germline ends. The V gene's germline CDR1 is MGHDK and CDR2 SYGVNS.